This T cell receptor (beta chain) appears in the sequencing data of a study of T cell clonality in common variable immunodeficiency. This CDR3 is built from 11 residues. V lost 1 base and J lost 5, with 2 bases in between. Germline V gives CDR1 SGHRS, CDR2 YFSETQ. Patients and controls were mostly of Caucasian heritage. This clone was recorded many times. The CDR3 end lies 3 residues beyond the end of the read and is filled in from the germline J gene. The data were produced by immunoSEQ multiplex PCR, yet TCRdb's version contains in-frame clones alone and is incomplete. Sampling found about 60,000 clones, none seen once.

The sample was peripheral blood mononuclear cells. This chain joins TRBV5-1 and TRBJ2-3; D uncertain. The receptor was derived from a person aged 18 to 70 in good health. The sequenced CDR3 bases are TGCGCCAGCAGCTTGCAAGATACG. This codes for CASSLQDT. The CDR3 reads in full as CASSLQDTQYF.